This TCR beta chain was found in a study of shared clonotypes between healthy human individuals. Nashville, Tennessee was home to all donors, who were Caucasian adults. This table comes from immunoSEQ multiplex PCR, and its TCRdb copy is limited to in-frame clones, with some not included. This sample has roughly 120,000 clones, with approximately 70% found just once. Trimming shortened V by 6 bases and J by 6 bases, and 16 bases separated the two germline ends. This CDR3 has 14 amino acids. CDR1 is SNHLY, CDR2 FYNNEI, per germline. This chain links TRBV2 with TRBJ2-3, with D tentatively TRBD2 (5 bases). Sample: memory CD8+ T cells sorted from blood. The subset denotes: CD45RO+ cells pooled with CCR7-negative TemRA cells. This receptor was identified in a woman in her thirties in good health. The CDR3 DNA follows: TGTGCCAGCAGGAACCGGGATCTGGGGGATACGCAGTATTTT. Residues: CASRNRDLGDTQYF.